This T cell receptor (beta chain) was retrieved from a study of blood T cell repertoires in COVID-19. Turning to the study itself: T cells, B-cell-depleted T cells, or PBMCs supplied cDNA or gDNA.

The sample holds one count of this clone. Germline loops: CDR1 SGDLS, CDR2 YYNGEE. The CDR3 spans 16 residues. Germline trimming cut 0 bases from V and 2 bases from J; bases unmatched to any gene: 4. Produced via immunoSEQ multiplex PCR; TCRdb's table is partial and in-frame only. Counted here are fewer than 350,000 clones, roughly 88% occurring once; the ten biggest clones make up 0.8% to 1%. The source material was PBMCs or T cells enriched from blood (not recorded which). The rearrangement links TRBV9 to TRBJ2-3; 9 positions match TRBD2. The source is a woman aged 25 to 39 who had recovered from COVID-19. The CDR3 DNA reads as TGTGCCAGCAGCGTAGTCCCTAGCGGGATCACAGATACGCAGTATTTT. Amino acids: CASSVVPSGITDTQYF.